A selection of T cell receptor beta chains follows, all from one sample in a study of T-cell reconstitution after alpha-beta-depleted transplantation in children. Each CDR3 protein is one row after TCRdb ran MiXCR on the PCR reads. Of around 580,000 distinct CDR3 sequences detected, about a quarter appear once; the ten largest clones hold about 35%. The source was PBMCs, collected before TCRalphabeta/CD19-depleted stem cell transplant. The receptors originated from a boy under three years old with Wiskott-Aldrich syndrome, due to receive a stem cell transplant. The CDR3 runs from the conserved cysteine through the conserved F or W. The D gene is left open where the match is weak. Size is stated for part of the rows, as once, few or many counts, or as a class when the clone is expanded.

v_gene	abundance	j_gene	d_gene	CDR3aa	CDR3nt
TRBV28	.	TRBJ2-7	TRBD2	CASSLAAAGGPKQYF	TGTGCCAGCAGTTTAGCGGCGGCGGGAGGGCCCAAGCAGTACTTC
TRBV28	.	TRBJ1-6	TRBD1	CASWTGSYSPLHF	TGTGCCAGCTGGACAGGGAGCTATTCACCCCTCCACTTT
TRBV20-1	.	TRBJ1-4	.	CSARRVKATNEKLFF	TGCAGTGCTAGGAGGGTCAAAGCAACTAATGAAAAACTGTTTTTT
TRBV4-2	few	TRBJ2-1	TRBD2	CASSLDALAGPQGQFF	TGTGCCAGCAGCCTAGACGCCCTAGCGGGGCCCCAGGGGCAGTTCTTC
TRBV12-3/TRBV12-4	.	TRBJ1-5	.	CASSLERALGNQPQHF	TGTGCCAGCAGTTTAGAGAGGGCTCTCGGCAATCAGCCCCAGCATTTT
TRBV9	few	TRBJ2-1	TRBD1	CASSLRTGGERILYNEQFF	TGTGCCAGCAGCCTTCGGACAGGGGGCGAACGAATTCTCTACAATGAGCAGTTCTTC
TRBV20-1	few	TRBJ1-3	.	CSAVRGRMSGNTIYF	TGCAGTGCAGTACGAGGGAGAATGTCTGGAAACACCATATATTTT
TRBV4-2	.	TRBJ2-1	.	CASSQGGRGGWKNEQFF	TGTGCCAGCAGCCAAGGGGGCCGGGGTGGGTGGAAGAATGAGCAGTTCTTC
TRBV7-6	.	TRBJ2-1	TRBD2	CASSPGLAGGTSYNEQFF	TGTGCCAGCAGCCCGGGACTAGCGGGAGGTACCTCCTACAATGAGCAGTTCTTC
TRBV15	few	TRBJ2-5	.	CATSSARGIETQYF	TGTGCCACCAGCTCAGCCCGGGGGATCGAGACCCAGTACTTC
TRBV4-2	few	TRBJ1-1	.	CASSQQPIGDTEAFF	TGTGCCAGCAGCCAACAACCCATCGGGGACACTGAAGCTTTCTTT
TRBV20-1	.	TRBJ1-1	TRBD1	CSASWTGRNTEAFF	TGCAGTGCTAGCTGGACAGGGAGGAACACTGAAGCTTTCTTT
TRBV7-9	.	TRBJ2-1	.	CASRKAQGWREESGYNEQFF	TGTGCCAGCAGAAAAGCCCAGGGTTGGAGGGAGGAATCCGGATACAATGAGCAGTTCTTC
TRBV29-1	few	TRBJ2-2	TRBD2	CSVDISGSAGELFF	TGCAGCGTTGACATTAGCGGGAGTGCAGGGGAGCTGTTTTTT
TRBV20-1	.	TRBJ2-1	.	CSARDRTNEQFF	TGCAGTGCTAGAGATCGGACCAATGAGCAGTTCTTC
TRBV19	.	TRBJ1-1	TRBD1	CASSVDRGNTEAFF	TGTGCCAGTAGTGTCGACAGGGGGAACACTGAAGCTTTCTTT
TRBV5-6	few	TRBJ1-1	TRBD1	CASSPPTGGFGTEAFF	TGTGCCAGCAGCCCCCCAACAGGGGGCTTTGGCACTGAAGCTTTCTTT
TRBV4-2	few	TRBJ2-2	TRBD2	CASSPTGETGLAGVANTGELFF	TGTGCCAGCAGCCCGACAGGGGAAACGGGACTAGCGGGAGTCGCGAACACCGGGGAGCTGTTTTTT
TRBV5-5	.	TRBJ1-4	TRBD1	CASSFPGGVGNEKLFF	TGTGCCAGCAGCTTCCCAGGGGGCGTTGGAAATGAAAAACTGTTTTTT
TRBV15	few	TRBJ2-7	TRBD2	CATSISLAGKGEQYF	TGTGCCACCAGCATATCACTAGCGGGGAAAGGCGAGCAGTACTTC
TRBV6-2/TRBV6-3	.	TRBJ2-7	TRBD2	CASILSGTQLEQYF	TGTGCCAGCATTCTTAGCGGGACGCAGCTGGAGCAGTACTTC
TRBV5-1	.	TRBJ2-1	.	CASSLDRARGDEQFF	TGCGCCAGCAGCTTGGACAGGGCAAGAGGGGATGAGCAGTTCTTC
TRBV15	.	TRBJ2-7	TRBD2	CVTSRDFGSGGYEQYF	TGTGTCACCAGCAGAGATTTCGGTAGCGGGGGCTACGAGCAGTACTTC
TRBV12-3/TRBV12-4	.	TRBJ2-2	TRBD1	CASSFTGLTGDTGELFF	TGTGCCAGCAGTTTTACAGGATTAACAGGGGACACCGGGGAGCTGTTTTTT
TRBV5-1	.	TRBJ1-1	TRBD1	CASSPRGGAGVNTEAFF	TGCGCCAGCAGCCCCAGGGGGGGGGCAGGGGTGAACACTGAAGCTTTCTTT
TRBV5-1	many	TRBJ1-5	TRBD1	CASSLTGGLGQPQHF	TGCGCCAGCAGCTTGACAGGGGGCTTAGGTCAGCCCCAGCATTTT
TRBV28	.	TRBJ1-6	.	CASTLGGHNNSPLHF	TGTGCCAGCACCCTAGGGGGGCATAATAATTCACCCCTCCACTTT
TRBV5-1	.	TRBJ2-5	TRBD2	CASSLGGLVQETQYF	TGCGCCAGCAGCTTGGGGGGACTAGTTCAAGAGACCCAGTACTTC
TRBV5-1	few	TRBJ2-3	TRBD2	CASSRLAGVLDTQYF	TGCGCCAGCAGCAGACTAGCGGGAGTGTTAGATACGCAGTATTTT
TRBV7-2	few	TRBJ2-2	TRBD2	CASSSTSGSGTGELFF	TGTGCCAGCAGCTCGACTAGCGGGAGCGGGACCGGGGAGCTGTTTTTT
TRBV12-3/TRBV12-4	few	TRBJ2-3	.	CASAQGRDTQYF	TGTGCCAGCGCCCAAGGACGGGATACGCAGTATTTT
TRBV5-6	few	TRBJ1-5	.	CASSSYTRRSLNQPQHF	TGTGCCAGCAGTTCGTACACCCGACGGTCCCTAAATCAGCCCCAGCATTTT
TRBV7-2	.	TRBJ2-1	.	CASSLQSTRINEQFF	TGTGCCAGCAGCTTACAGTCGACTAGGATCAATGAGCAGTTCTTC
TRBV5-5	.	TRBJ2-1	.	CASSLQGLDEQFF	TGTGCCAGCAGCTTACAGGGTTTGGATGAGCAGTTCTTC
TRBV10-3	.	TRBJ1-2	TRBD1	CAIRGGSGYTF	TGTGCCATCAGAGGGGGCTCCGGCTACACCTTC
TRBV6-2/TRBV6-3	few	TRBJ1-5	TRBD1	CASSYTRDEGRGLLAKLNQPQHF	TGTGCCAGCAGTTACACCAGGGACGAGGGTAGGGGGCTTCTGGCAAAACTCAATCAGCCCCAGCATTTT
TRBV18	.	TRBJ2-1	TRBD2	CASSPPLAGGHNEQFF	TGTGCCAGCTCACCACCCCTAGCGGGAGGTCACAATGAGCAGTTCTTC
TRBV5-5	.	TRBJ2-5	.	CASSRGQTQETQYF	TGTGCCAGCAGCCGAGGGCAGACACAAGAGACCCAGTACTTC
TRBV20-1	.	TRBJ1-1	.	CSARPGRFGTEAFF	TGCAGTGCTAGGCCCGGGCGGTTTGGCACTGAAGCTTTCTTT
TRBV5-6	.	TRBJ2-1	TRBD2	CASSLEIAGVNEQFF	TGTGCCAGCAGCTTGGAGATAGCGGGAGTCAATGAGCAGTTCTTC
TRBV30	.	TRBJ2-1	.	CAWRGPVAAEQFF	TGTGCCTGGAGAGGGCCAGTGGCCGCTGAGCAGTTCTTC
TRBV6-5	.	TRBJ2-1	TRBD2	CASSYSTSTNNEQFF	TGTGCCAGCAGTTACTCGACTAGCACCAACAATGAGCAGTTCTTC
TRBV5-5	.	TRBJ2-5	TRBD1	CASSLRTNTGGAETQYF	TGTGCCAGCAGCTTGCGCACGAATACAGGGGGCGCGGAGACCCAGTACTTC
TRBV4-1	medium-sized	TRBJ2-1	TRBD2	CASSQESSGTYNEQFF	TGCGCCAGCAGCCAAGAGTCTAGCGGAACTTACAATGAGCAGTTCTTC
TRBV6-1	.	TRBJ2-5	TRBD1	CASSEALGQGAETQYF	TGTGCCAGCAGTGAAGCCTTAGGACAGGGGGCAGAGACCCAGTACTTC
TRBV5-1	few	TRBJ2-7	.	CASSLAQGGGEQYF	TGCGCCAGCAGCTTGGCACAGGGCGGTGGCGAGCAGTACTTC
TRBV12-3/TRBV12-4	few	TRBJ2-7	TRBD1	CASRDRVLDEQYF	TGTGCCAGCAGGGACAGGGTCCTCGACGAGCAGTACTTC
TRBV18	few	TRBJ2-5	.	CASSPPIRGQETQYF	TGTGCCAGCTCACCACCGATCCGGGGTCAAGAGACCCAGTACTTC
TRBV7-9	.	TRBJ2-1	TRBD2	CASSTLAGFIYNEQFF	TGTGCCAGCAGTACCCTAGCGGGATTCATCTACAATGAGCAGTTCTTC
TRBV28	.	TRBJ2-1	TRBD1	CASSLDKGQFNEQFF	TGTGCCAGCAGTCTGGACAAGGGACAGTTCAATGAGCAGTTCTTC
TRBV20-1	.	TRBJ2-3	.	CSARTGSTDTQYF	TGCAGTGCTAGGACGGGTAGCACAGATACGCAGTATTTT
TRBV27	few	TRBJ2-4	.	CASSFSGGIQYF	TGTGCCAGCAGTTTCTCTGGAGGCATTCAGTACTTC
TRBV5-1	.	TRBJ2-1	TRBD1	CASSPWTGVPYNEQFF	TGCGCCAGCAGCCCCTGGACAGGGGTCCCCTACAATGAGCAGTTCTTC
TRBV25-1	few	TRBJ2-3	TRBD2	CASSATRLAGADTQYF	TGTGCCAGCAGTGCGACAAGACTAGCGGGAGCAGATACGCAGTATTTT
TRBV20-1	few	TRBJ2-7	.	CSAMPGAYEQYF	TGCAGTGCTATGCCCGGAGCCTACGAGCAGTACTTC
TRBV5-1	.	TRBJ2-1	TRBD2	CASSPSAGGSYNEQFF	TGCGCCAGCAGCCCCTCAGCGGGAGGTTCCTACAATGAGCAGTTCTTC